This T cell receptor (beta chain) was sequenced during a study of PD-1 blockade in classical Hodgkin lymphoma. Turning to the study itself: Patients were dosed intravenously with nivolumab at 3 mg/kg every 2 weeks. Study results and caveats: At baseline, newly diagnosed patients reportedly showed less TCR diversity than healthy donors. CD4+ but not CD8+ TCR diversity rose significantly by C4D1.

Here immunoSEQ multiplex PCR was the method, and the copy in TCRdb shows in-frame clones only, minus some. The sample has some 52,000 clones; roughly 86% are singletons. On this clone: Its target is not known.

The time point is: cycle 4 day 1 (C4D1), after five to seven weeks of nivolumab. Brentuximab vedotin exposure varied among the patients, all of whom had relapsed after autologous stem cell transplantation. Classification of best responses gave complete response, partial response or progressive disease. The sequences come from peripheral blood mononuclear cells (PBMCs), collected before the fourth cycle of nivolumab. The origin of this receptor is a human donor with classical Hodgkin lymphoma.

CDR3 residues: CASSSQRGPSSSYNEQFF. The CDR3 nucleotides read TGCGCCAGCAGCTCCCAGCGGGGGCCCTCAAGCTCCTACAATGAGCAGTTCTTC. V usage is TRBV5-1 and J usage is TRBJ2-1; 8 bases are a match to TRBD2. The CDR3 is 18 amino acids. Germline CDR1 reads SGHRS; CDR2 reads YFSETQ. V was clipped by 3 bases and J by 0 bases; unmatched bases: 11.